This T cell receptor (beta chain) was retrieved from a study of neurological immune-mediated disorders. Germline assignment: CDR1 MGHRA and CDR2 YSYEKL. J was trimmed by 6 bases and V by 0 bases; bases with no gene match: 4. CDR3 length: 16 amino acids. This clonotype occurred many times. Its specificity is not known. TCRdb processed the 5' RACE reads anew with MiXCR; each CDR3 protein has one entry. The sample contains tens of thousands of distinct CDR3 sequences, over 5% of which appear only once. Broader study findings: HTLV-1-associated myelopathy led in TCR clonal expansion, while multiple sclerosis ranked lowest, below healthy controls. CDR3 amino acid sequences of expanded clones were not shared across subjects, a result suggesting private repertoires in all groups.

The sorted-subset TCR libraries were prepared using some 960,000 CD4+ or CD8+ T cells as the starting material. The sequenced material came from CD8+ T cells from blood. This rearrangement joins TRBV4-1 to TRBJ2-3, with 12 positions matching TRBD2. The receptor's source is a man younger than 30 in good health. The CDR3 coding sequence is TGCGCCAGCAGCCAAGATCCCCTAGCGGGGGGGGATACGCAGTATTTT. As protein: CASSQDPLAGGDTQYF.